The clone carrying this T cell receptor (beta chain) appeared a few times. Its antigen is unknown. The sample is drawn from a study of spatial heterogeneity in lung cancer. Study-wide context: Sequencing consistently turned up more beta-chain sequences than alpha-chain sequences. Raw reads contained each unique TCR and UMI combination more than ten times on average. Overall study findings and caveats: Tumor TCRs that were ubiquitous and expanded showed up in blood more at resection than follow-up.

On each TCR cDNA molecule, a unique molecular identifier was present. Via MiXCR, TCRdb re-called the 5' RACE reads, giving one row per CDR3 protein. The repertoire consists of 40,000 to 50,000 distinct CDR3 sequences, with around 15% occurring once and the leading ten covering 50% to 65%. Per germline, CDR1 MNHEY and CDR2 SVGEGT. There are 13 residues in the CDR3. Trimming stripped 2 bases from V and 4 bases from J, with 9 bases between. Time point reported: sample taken at primary tumor resection. Whole RNA obtained from tumor, nontumor lung or frozen PBMC underwent sequencing without sorting. The sequences come from PBMCs, collected at surgery. The clonotype was recovered from a male donor with early-stage non-small cell lung cancer. V and J are TRBV6-2 or TRBV6-3 and TRBJ2-7; no reliable D call. CDR3 bases: TGTGCCAGCAGTTACGGGGTCAGATACGAGCAGTACTTC. Translated: CASSYGVRYEQYF.